This T cell receptor beta chain was documented in a study of response to subunit inactivated influenza vaccine. General study points: After each seasonal influenza vaccination, few new T cells are recruited, the authors suggested.

Comment on this clonotype: Its antigen is still unknown.

TCRdb re-analysed the RT-PCR reads in MiXCR, keeping a single row per CDR3 protein. This table holds 600,000 to 850,000 distinct CDR3 sequences, 13% to 15% found once. Sequences were derived from PBMCs from blood, sampled approximately 15 days before vaccination. The receptor was isolated from a man aged 45-65 years who received an inactivated influenza vaccine.

CDR3 protein: CASSVGGRAGTYEQYF. The CDR3 DNA reads TGTGCCAGCAGCGTAGGTGGGAGGGCCGGCACCTACGAGCAGTACTTC. The chain carries TRBV9 and TRBJ2-7, with 7 bases fitting TRBD2. This CDR3 is built from 16 residues. Germline trimming cut 0 bases from V and 2 bases from J; bases unmatched to any gene: 8. CDR1 and CDR2 (germline): SGDLS, YYNGEE.